These T cell receptor beta chains were read from a single sample in a study of cytomegalovirus exposure and HLA in healthy donors. Some clones are missing from TCRdb's copy, which holds only in-frame ones; the method was immunoSEQ multiplex PCR. The table shows some 130,000 clones, with about 80% occurring only once. The sample taken for sequencing was PBMCs. The receptors here all came from a man aged 30-40 years in good health and CMV-seronegative. The CDR3 runs from the conserved cysteine through the conserved F or W. The D gene is left open where the match is weak. Clone size appears in some rows only: once, few, many, or a class for an expanded clone.

CDR3nt	CDR3aa	abundance	v_gene	j_gene	d_gene	len
TGTGCCACCAGCAGAGGAGTCCTTATGAATGAAAAACTGTTTTTT	CATSRGVLMNEKLFF	-	TRBV15	TRBJ1-4	-	15
TGTGCCAGCAGCATAACTAGCGGGAGGTCAAATGAGCAGTTCTTC	CASSITSGRSNEQFF	-	TRBV6-6	TRBJ2-1	TRBD2	15
TGTGCCAGCAGCTTCACTAGCGGGAGAGGGAATGAGCAGTTCTTC	CASSFTSGRGNEQFF	-	TRBV9	TRBJ2-1	TRBD2	15
TGTGCCAGCAGTGACGGGACTAGCGGGCGGTCCTACAATGAGCAGTTCTTC	CASSDGTSGRSYNEQFF	-	TRBV25-1	TRBJ2-1	TRBD2	17
TGTGCCAGCAACCTACCACACCAACCGGGACTAGCAGAGACCCAGTACTTC	CASNLPHQPGLAETQYF	-	TRBV21-1	TRBJ2-5	-	17
TGTGCCAGCAGTTTTAGGGAAAAGGGGATCAATGAGCAGTTCTTC	CASSFREKGINEQFF	-	TRBV28	TRBJ2-1	-	15
TGTGCCAGCGGAGGACAGGGGGCCTTTGGCTACACCTTC	CASGGQGAFGYTF	-	TRBV27	TRBJ1-2	TRBD1	13
TGTGCCCGCAGGACTAGCGGGAGCGCAGATACGCAGTATTTT	CARRTSGSADTQYF	-	TRBV2	TRBJ2-3	TRBD2	14
TGTGCCAGCAGTTTAGGAGGGTCGGCCAAAAACATTCAGTACTTC	CASSLGGSAKNIQYF	few	TRBV28	TRBJ2-4	-	15
TGTGCCAGCAGCTCGTCTGTGGCGGGAGGATACAATGAGCAGTTCTTC	CASSSSVAGGYNEQFF	once	TRBV7-9	TRBJ2-1	TRBD2	16
TGTGCCAGCAGCTCCGACAGGATTAGAAACACCATATATTTT	CASSSDRIRNTIYF	few	TRBV5-4	TRBJ1-3	-	14
TGTGCCAGCAGTTACGGGCAGGGGGCCAACACCGGGGAGCTGTTTTTT	CASSYGQGANTGELFF	-	TRBV6-6	TRBJ2-2	TRBD1	16
TGTGCCAGCAGTTACTGGGAGGGGAGCACAGATACGCAGTATTTT	CASSYWEGSTDTQYF	-	TRBV6-6	TRBJ2-3	TRBD2	15
TGCGCCAGCAGCTGGAGGCGGGGAGAAGGTGAAAAACTGTTTTTT	CASSWRRGEGEKLFF	-	TRBV5-1	TRBJ1-4	-	15
TGTGCCAGCAGCTTGGCCTTAGACTACGCCTACAATGAGCAGTTCTTC	CASSLALDYAYNEQFF	once	TRBV5-8	TRBJ2-1	-	16
TGTGCCAGTAGCCATTCCGGGGATACGCAGTATTTT	CASSHSGDTQYF	once	TRBV19	TRBJ2-3	-	12
TGTGCCACACGAGACAGGGCTAGCGGGACGAGGGAGCAGTACTTC	CATRDRASGTREQYF	-	TRBV28	TRBJ2-7	TRBD2	15
TGTGCCAGCAGTTACTCGACAAAATACGCAGATACGCAGTATTTT	CASSYSTKYADTQYF	-	TRBV6-6	TRBJ2-3	-	15
TGTGCCTGCCAGAGCAGAGTCGGGGGACGCAATCAGCCCCAGCATTTT	CACQSRVGGRNQPQHF	-	TRBV30	TRBJ1-5	-	16
TGTGCCAGCAGCGTAGGGACAGGGACTACTTATGGCTACACCTTC	CASSVGTGTTYGYTF	-	TRBV9	TRBJ1-2	TRBD1	15
TGTGCCAGCAGCAGGGACAACGTCTACGAGCAGTACTTC	CASSRDNVYEQYF	-	TRBV9	TRBJ2-7	-	13
TGTGCCAGCAGCTCTCTCGGTCTCTACGAGCAGTACTTC	CASSSLGLYEQYF	-	TRBV7-2	TRBJ2-7	-	13
TGTGCCAGCAGCTTGTGGGCAGGTGGTGAAAAACTGTTTTTT	CASSLWAGGEKLFF	-	TRBV5-6	TRBJ1-4	-	14
TGTGCCAGCTCACCACCGGGGGGGCCTAATCAGCCCCAGCATTTT	CASSPPGGPNQPQHF	-	TRBV18	TRBJ1-5	-	15
TGTGCCTGGAGTGTACAGGGTAATTCACCCCTCCACTTT	CAWSVQGNSPLHF	-	TRBV30	TRBJ1-6	-	13
TGTGCCAGCAGCTTGGTTCCTAGCTTCGATGAGCAGTTCTTC	CASSLVPSFDEQFF	-	TRBV5-6	TRBJ2-1	-	14
TGTGCCAGCAGCTCCACCAGCGGGAGGTACAATGAGCAGTTCTTC	CASSSTSGRYNEQFF	-	TRBV7-2	TRBJ2-1	TRBD2	15
TGTGCCACCAGCAGAGACCGGATACAGGGGGCACAGGAAAAACTGTTTTTT	CATSRDRIQGAQEKLFF	-	TRBV15	TRBJ1-4	TRBD1	17
TGTGCCAGCAGCCTCCCAACTAGCGGGAGCGGCGAGCAGTACTTC	CASSLPTSGSGEQYF	-	TRBV6-5	TRBJ2-7	TRBD2	15
TGTGCCAGCAGTTTACCCGGAGGCCACTATGGCTACACCTTC	CASSLPGGHYGYTF	-	TRBV28	TRBJ1-2	-	14
TGTGCCAGCAGTTTATCCGGGGCTAACTATGGCTACACCTTC	CASSLSGANYGYTF	-	TRBV28	TRBJ1-2	-	14
TGCGCCAGCAGCGTCCAGGGCAGGCACTACGAGCAGTACTTC	CASSVQGRHYEQYF	-	TRBV5-1	TRBJ2-7	-	14
TGTGCCAGCATTAGGCCGGACAGCTACGAGCAGTACTTC	CASIRPDSYEQYF	-	TRBV6-1	TRBJ2-7	-	13
TGTGCCAGCAGCGGGGGACAGTTGAACACTGAAGCTTTCTTT	CASSGGQLNTEAFF	once	TRBV6-5	TRBJ1-1	TRBD1	14
TGCGCCAGCAGACAGCAAGGCACAGATACGCAGTATTTT	CASRQQGTDTQYF	-	TRBV4-1	TRBJ2-3	-	13
TGTGCCAGCAGCGCCCGGGGAGTTATCACCTACAATGAGCAGTTCTTC	CASSARGVITYNEQFF	-	TRBV9	TRBJ2-1	-	16
TGCAGTGTCCGACAGGACTACGAGCAGTACTTC	CSVRQDYEQYF	-	TRBV20-1	TRBJ2-7	-	11
TGTGCCAGCAGTAAGGGGGATTCCTCTGGAAACACCATATATTTT	CASSKGDSSGNTIYF	few	TRBV6-1	TRBJ1-3	-	15
TGTGCCAGCAGCCGCCGACAGGGAAGAACTTCAACTAATGAAAAACTGTTTTTT	CASSRRQGRTSTNEKLFF	-	TRBV27	TRBJ1-4	TRBD1	18
TGCAGCGTTGGGGGAGACGGTAACTACGAGCAGTACTTC	CSVGGDGNYEQYF	-	TRBV29-1	TRBJ2-7	-	13
TGTTCCAGCAGCTTCAGGTCGGCTAGCGGGATTAATGAGCAGTTCTTC	CSSSFRSASGINEQFF	few	TRBV7-9	TRBJ2-1	TRBD2	16
TGTGCCAGCAGTTCCTTGCAGGGGGCAGACGAGCAGTACTTC	CASSSLQGADEQYF	-	TRBV27	TRBJ2-7	TRBD1	14
TGCAGCATTAAGACCGGGGGGATGAACACAGATACGCAGTATTTT	CSIKTGGMNTDTQYF	-	TRBV29-1	TRBJ2-3	TRBD2	15
TGTGCCAGCAGCTTGGACTACCAACAACAAGAGACCCAGTACTTC	CASSLDYQQQETQYF	-	TRBV5-4	TRBJ2-5	-	15
TGTGCCAGCAGCTTGGCAGGGGAACGAGAAAAACTGTTTTTT	CASSLAGEREKLFF	-	TRBV5-4	TRBJ1-4	-	14
TGTGCCAGCAGTTCAAACAGGGGGCGCAAAACGGCCGAGCAGTACTTC	CASSSNRGRKTAEQYF	-	TRBV28	TRBJ2-7	TRBD1	16
TGTGCCAGCAGCTCTCCCAGCGGGATGGGCGGTGAGCAGTTCTTC	CASSSPSGMGGEQFF	-	TRBV11-3	TRBJ2-1	TRBD2	15
TGTGCCAGCAGCGTAGGCCCCCAGGGGGGTCTTTCCTACGAGCAGTACTTC	CASSVGPQGGLSYEQYF	-	TRBV9	TRBJ2-7	-	17
TGTGCCAGCAGTCGGGAGGACCCCTACAATGAGCAGTTCTTC	CASSREDPYNEQFF	-	TRBV28	TRBJ2-1	TRBD2	14
TGTGCCAGTAGTAATATGAACACTGAAGCTTTCTTT	CASSNMNTEAFF	-	TRBV19	TRBJ1-1	-	12